The clone carrying this T cell receptor beta chain was detected many times. The sample is drawn from a study of Graves' ophthalmopathy and Graves' hyperthyroidism. RNA transcripts provided the template for amplifying TCR beta CDR3 regions. HTBI primers primed a first-round RT-PCR, and a second-round multiplex PCR followed. TCRdb called the multiplex PCR reads again in MiXCR, with one record for every CDR3 protein. Seen here are hundreds of thousands of distinct CDR3 sequences, about a fifth observed once, and the top ten hold approximately 6.5%. Deletions cut 4 bases from V and 5 bases from J, with 15 bases between. Germline values: CDR1 SGDLS, CDR2 YYNGEE. The CDR3 length is 14 residues.

The receptor comes from a young woman with stable Graves' hyperthyroidism. Some clones in this sample may be carry-over from other donors' samples. The chain combines TRBV9 with TRBJ2-5; D perhaps matches TRBD1 (5 bases). The sample consisted of peripheral blood. The CDR3: CASSPEPGHETQYF. The CDR3 DNA reads as TGTGCCAGCAGCCCAGAACCAGGGCACGAGACCCAGTACTTC.